These T cell receptor beta chains were read from a single sample in a study of T cell repertoires in cytomegalovirus infection. The antigens these receptors bind are not known. One entry per CDR3 protein, called by TCRdb with MiXCR from the reads. The sample has approximately 910,000 distinct CDR3 sequences; less than 35% are singletons. This specimen consisted of cultured CD8+ T cells from PBMCs, obtained from culture after CMV antigen stimulation. The source of these receptors is a human donor in good health (CMV status not recorded). Some clones in this sample may be carry-over from other donors' samples. CDR3s include the opening cysteine and the closing phenylalanine or tryptophan. The D gene is left open where the match is weak. Clone sizes are given selectively: once, few, many, or a class where the clone is expanded.

clone size,J gene,V gene,D gene,CDR3 DNA,CDR3 protein
few,TRBJ2-5,TRBV4-1,TRBD1,TGCGCCAGCAGCCAACCCGGGACAGGGGCGCAAGAGACCCAGTACTTC,CASSQPGTGAQETQYF
.,TRBJ1-1,TRBV27,.,TGTGCCAGCAGTTTTATTCGGTCTACTGAAGCTTTCTTT,CASSFIRSTEAFF
.,TRBJ2-7,TRBV6-2/TRBV6-3,.,TGTGCCAGCAGCCCTCCCCACGGCAGCAGCTCCTACGAGCAGTACTTC,CASSPPHGSSSYEQYF
few,TRBJ1-2,TRBV4-1,.,TGCGCCAGCAGCCAAGACAGGGGAGAAAGCTATGGCTACACCTTC,CASSQDRGESYGYTF
.,TRBJ2-3,TRBV6-2/TRBV6-3,TRBD2,TGTGCCAGCAGTTACTCGACTAGCGCCAATCCGTCCGGCACAGATACGCAGTATTTT,CASSYSTSANPSGTDTQYF
.,TRBJ2-1,TRBV19,.,TGTGCCAGTAGTTCCAGGGGGGAGCGGGGTAGCAATGAGCAGTTCTTC,CASSSRGERGSNEQFF
many,TRBJ1-5,TRBV27,.,TGTGCCAGCAGTTTTGGGGGGTTTAGCAATCAGCCCCAGCATTTT,CASSFGGFSNQPQHF
.,TRBJ2-1,TRBV4-1,TRBD2,TGCGCCAGCAGCCAAGGGAAAGGAGCGGGGGGACCCAATGAGCAGTTCTTC,CASSQGKGAGGPNEQFF
few,TRBJ1-5,TRBV5-4,.,TGTGCCAGCAGTACGAACCCGGCGGGGAATCAGCCCCAGCATTTT,CASSTNPAGNQPQHF
.,TRBJ1-5,TRBV28,TRBD1,TGTGCCAGCAGTACCACAATAGGGGGCTCTCAGCCCCAGCATTTT,CASSTTIGGSQPQHF
.,TRBJ1-5,TRBV5-1,.,TGCGCCAGCAGCCCGGAGGGGGGCAGCCAGCCCCAGCATTTT,CASSPEGGSQPQHF
few,TRBJ1-1,TRBV19,.,TGTGCCAGTAGTATTGGGGGGATCCGTGAAGCTTTCTTT,CASSIGGIREAFF
.,TRBJ2-5,TRBV28,TRBD2,TGTGCCAGCAGTTTAGGACTAGCGGGGAAGGAGACCCAGTACTTC,CASSLGLAGKETQYF
.,TRBJ1-2,TRBV27,.,TGTGCCAGCAGTTTAACAGAAGTACCCCACTATGGCTACACCTTC,CASSLTEVPHYGYTF
few,TRBJ2-7,TRBV19,TRBD1,TGTGCCAGTAGTGCGTCGGGACAGTCTGGCGAGCAGTACTTC,CASSASGQSGEQYF
.,TRBJ1-1,TRBV7-9,TRBD1,TGTGCCAGCAACTCGGGGACAGACGACACTGAAGCTTTCTTT,CASNSGTDDTEAFF
.,TRBJ1-1,TRBV25-1,.,TGTGCCAGCAGTGATTGGGGCCCTGAAGCTTTCTTT,CASSDWGPEAFF
.,TRBJ1-4,TRBV28,.,TGTGCCAGCAGTGACGGGACATTAGAAAAACTGTTTTTT,CASSDGTLEKLFF
.,TRBJ1-3,TRBV28,TRBD1,TGTGCCAGCAGAACAGGGGGCTCTGGAAACACCATATATTTT,CASRTGGSGNTIYF
few,TRBJ1-4,TRBV12-3/TRBV12-4,.,TGTGCCAGCAGTTCCACCGAGCGGAAAAAACTGTTTTTT,CASSSTERKKLFF